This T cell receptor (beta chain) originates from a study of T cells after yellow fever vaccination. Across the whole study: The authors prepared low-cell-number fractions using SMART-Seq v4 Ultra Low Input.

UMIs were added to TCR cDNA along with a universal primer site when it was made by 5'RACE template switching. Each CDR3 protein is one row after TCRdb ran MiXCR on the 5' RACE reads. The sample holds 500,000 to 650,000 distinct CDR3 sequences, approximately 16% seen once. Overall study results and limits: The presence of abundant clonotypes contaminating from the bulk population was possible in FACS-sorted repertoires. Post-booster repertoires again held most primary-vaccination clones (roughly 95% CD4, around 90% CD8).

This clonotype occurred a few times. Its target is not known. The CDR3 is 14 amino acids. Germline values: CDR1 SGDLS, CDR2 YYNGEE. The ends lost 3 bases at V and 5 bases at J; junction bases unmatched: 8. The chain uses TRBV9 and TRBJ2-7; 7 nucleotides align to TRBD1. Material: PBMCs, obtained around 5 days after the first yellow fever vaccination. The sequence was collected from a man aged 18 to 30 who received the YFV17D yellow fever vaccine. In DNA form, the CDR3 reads TGTGCCAGCAGCGCCCAGACAGGGCTCGACGAGCAGTACTTC. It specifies CASSAQTGLDEQYF.